One sample yielded the 22 T cell receptor beta chains listed below, sequenced in a study of blood T cell repertoires in COVID-19. The repertoire was sequenced with immunoSEQ multiplex PCR; TCRdb's copy has only in-frame clones and lacks some. The sample has 120,000 or so clones, 84% seen once; the top ten hold 3.5% to 4%. The material sequenced was PBMCs or T cells enriched from blood (not recorded which). All receptors derive from a woman aged 25 to 39 who had recovered from COVID-19.

CDR3 DNA: TGTGCCAGCAGTGTGGCGGGAGCTTTGTTCTTC. Its translation: CASSVAGALFF. The chain couples TRBV2 to TRBJ2-1; 7 positions agree with TRBD2. The V gene end was trimmed by 4 bases and the J gene end by 15 bases; junction bases not matched to a gene: 6. The CDR3 loop spans 11 amino acids. CDR1 SNHLY and CDR2 FYNNEI come from the germline V gene.

The rearrangement joins TRBV28 to TRBJ2-7, with 7 positions matching TRBD2. This CDR3 is built from 14 residues. J lost 3 bases, V lost 7 bases, and 9 bases had no gene match. Per the germline V gene, CDR1 is MDHEN and CDR2 is SYDVKM. The CDR3 nucleotides are TGTGCCAGCAACCCCCACGGGGGGAACTACGAGCAGTACTTC. Residues: CASNPHGGNYEQYF.

V and J are TRBV28 and TRBJ1-5; D ambiguous. Trimming removed 3 bases at V and 0 bases at J, with 18 bases between. Germline values: CDR1 MDHEN, CDR2 SYDVKM. The CDR3 runs to 18 residues. In nucleotides, the CDR3 is TGTGCCAGCAGTTTTCGTCTTCGACGGAGCTATAGCAATCAGCCCCAGCATTTT. It is translated as CASSFRLRRSYSNQPQHF. The full variable domain, in which reference TRBV28 and TRBJ1-5 provide the parts outside the CDR3, is DVKVTQSSRYLVKRTGEKVFLECVQDMDHENMFWYRQDPGLGLRLIYFSYDVKMKEKGDIPEGYSVSREKKERFSLILESASTNQTSMYLCASSFRLRRSYSNQPQHFGDGTRLSIL.

Here the CDR3 DNA reads TGTGCCAGCAGTTACAGACAGGGATGGGGGACCCAGTACTTC. Protein product: CASSYRQGWGTQYF. The chain is built from TRBV6-2 or TRBV6-3 and TRBJ2-5; 7 bases agree with TRBD1. This CDR3 region has 14 residues. The germline gives CDR1 MNHEY, CDR2 SVGEGT. V lost 2 bases to trimming and J lost 7 bases; unmatched junction nucleotides: 7.

The chain recombines TRBV5-4 with TRBJ2-1, with 10 nucleotides matching TRBD2. Unmatched junction bases numbered 12, after V lost 4 bases and J lost 2 bases. This CDR3 contains 18 residues. Germline CDR1 SGHNT, CDR2 YYREEE (reference sequence). CDR3: CASSRLAGAPRPYNEQFF. The CDR3 DNA follows: TGTGCCAGCAGCCGCCTAGCGGGAGCCCCTCGGCCCTACAATGAGCAGTTCTTC.

V usage is TRBV19 and J usage is TRBJ1-1; D is unresolved. Trimming took off 0 bases at V and 4 bases at J, with 12 bases between the two ends. The CDR3 extends over 15 amino acids. Germline V gene data show CDR1 as LNHDA and CDR2 as SQIVND (reference sequence). The CDR3 DNA reads as TGTGCCAGTAGTATAGATGGGTTTTCGGGCACTGAAGCTTTCTTT. It is translated as CASSIDGFSGTEAFF.

This chain uses TRBV5-1 with TRBJ2-1; a possible D gene is TRBD1 (6 bases). Trimming removed 1 base at V and 4 bases at J, with 9 bases between. Germline V lookup: CDR1 SGHRS, CDR2 YFSETQ. This CDR3 has 14 amino acids. Here the CDR3 reads CASSLIQGYNEQFF. Here the CDR3 DNA reads TGCGCCAGCAGCTTGATACAGGGTTACAATGAGCAGTTCTTC.

The V gene is TRBV24-1, the J gene TRBJ2-1, with 12 nucleotides matching TRBD2. V was clipped by 4 bases and J by 0 bases; unmatched bases: 9. The CDR3 runs 19 residues. CDR1 is KGHDR and CDR2 is SFDVKD in the germline V gene. CDR3 DNA sequence: TGTGCCACCAGTGACCAGACTAGCGGGAGCGGGAGCTCCTACAATGAGCAGTTCTTC. Protein: CATSDQTSGSGSSYNEQFF.

The chain carries TRBV11-2 and TRBJ1-1, with 7 positions matching TRBD1. J was trimmed by 1 base and V by 1 base; bases with no gene match: 6. Germline values: CDR1 SGHAT, CDR2 FQNNGV. CDR3 length equals 16 residues. As DNA, the CDR3 is TGTGCCAGCAGCTTAGCCGGGACAGTCAAGAACACTGAAGCTTTCTTT. This sequence encodes CASSLAGTVKNTEAFF.

This clone appeared a single time. V and J are TRBV7-9 and TRBJ2-7; 7 positions agree with TRBD1. CDR3 length equals 13 residues. Germline V gives CDR1 SEHNR, CDR2 FQNEAQ (reference sequence). The ends lost 5 bases at V and 6 bases at J; junction bases unmatched: 7. CDR3 in amino acids: CASSVGQAAEQYF. In nucleotides, the CDR3 is TGTGCCAGCAGCGTAGGACAGGCCGCCGAGCAGTACTTC.

The rearrangement links TRBV7-9 to TRBJ2-7, with 7 bases that match TRBD2. In germline, CDR1 is SEHNR, CDR2 FQNEAQ (reference sequence). This CDR3 is 15 amino acids long. V shed 5 bases and J 0 bases; nucleotides not matched to a gene: 7. The CDR3 reads CASSANGGSSYEQYF. CDR3 nucleotides: TGTGCCAGCAGCGCCAACGGCGGGAGCTCCTACGAGCAGTACTTC. Together with reference TRBV7-9 and TRBJ2-7, the CDR3 gives the full variable domain: DTGVSQNPRHKITKRGQNVTFRCDPISEHNRLYWYRQTLGQGPEFLTYFQNEAQLEKSRLLSDRFSAERPKGSFSTLEIQRTEQGDSAMYLCASSANGGSSYEQYFGPGTRLTVT.

CDR3 region: CASSLESRATDTQYF. CDR3 nucleotides: TGTGCCAGCAGCTTAGAGTCCAGGGCCACAGATACGCAGTATTTT. V is TRBV7-2 and J is TRBJ2-3; D might be TRBD1 (5 bases). Germline CDR1 reads SGHTA; CDR2 reads FQGNSA. V dropped 1 base and J dropped 2 bases, with 10 bases sitting between them. This CDR3 has 15 amino acids.

The rearrangement links TRBV7-9 to TRBJ2-7, with 8 nucleotides matching TRBD1. This CDR3 comprises 15 residues. In germline, CDR1 is SEHNR, CDR2 FQNEAQ (reference sequence). V was clipped by 5 bases and J by 6 bases; unmatched bases: 12. For the CDR3, the DNA is TGTGCCAGCAGCACCCGAGGGGGACAGGTGCTCGAGCAGTACTTC. It specifies CASSTRGGQVLEQYF. The entire variable domain, with the rest obtained from reference TRBV7-9 and TRBJ2-7, is as follows: DTGVSQNPRHKITKRGQNVTFRCDPISEHNRLYWYRQTLGQGPEFLTYFQNEAQLEKSRLLSDRFSAERPKGSFSTLEIQRTEQGDSAMYLCASSTRGGQVLEQYFGPGTRLTVT.

The chain employs TRBV5-1 and TRBJ2-7; TRBD2 agrees at 11 bases. The junction had 3 bases not matched to a gene; V was cut back by 5 bases and J by 2 bases. The CDR3 sequence is 14 residues long. The V gene's germline CDR1 is SGHRS and CDR2 YFSETQ. The CDR3 is CASSLTSGTYEQYF. CDR3 DNA: TGCGCCAGCAGTCTGACTAGCGGGACCTACGAGCAGTACTTC.

The CDR3 loop is CASSLAGQGTGELFF. The CDR3 bases are TGCGCCAGCAGCTTGGCGGGACAGGGAACCGGGGAGCTGTTTTTT. The genes are TRBV5-1 and TRBJ2-2, with 9 bases matching TRBD1. After removal of 0 bases from V and 5 bases from J, the junction contained 2 bases not matched to a gene. CDR1 and CDR2 (germline): SGHRS, YFSETQ. The CDR3 consists of 15 residues.

The chain has TRBV14 and TRBJ1-4, with TRBD1 as a possible D gene (5 bases). The ends were cut back, 5 bases at V and 5 bases at J, with 18 bases in the middle. This CDR3 has 16 amino acids. Looked up from germline, CDR1 is SGHDN and CDR2 is FVKESK. This CDR3 reads CASSIRVGGENEKLFF. Here the CDR3 DNA reads TGTGCCAGCAGCATAAGAGTGGGGGGAGAGAATGAAAAACTGTTTTTT.

The CDR3 region has the DNA TGCGCCAGCAGCTTCCCAGGGGGAAACACTGAAGCTTTCTTT. Translation gives CASSFPGGNTEAFF. The V and J genes are TRBV5-1 and TRBJ1-1; TRBD1 matches 7 bases. Germline trimming cut 2 bases from V and 2 bases from J; bases unmatched to any gene: 3. The CDR3 spans 14 residues. Germline CDR1 is SGHRS and CDR2 is YFSETQ.

The chain carries TRBV5-1 and TRBJ1-1, with D possibly TRBD1 on 6 matching bases. Germline values: CDR1 SGHRS, CDR2 YFSETQ. Trimming shortened V by 0 bases and J by 1 base, and 7 bases separated the two germline ends. This CDR3 spans 14 amino acids. CDR3 coding DNA: TGCGCCAGCAGCTTGGTGGGACAGAACACTGAAGCTTTCTTT. Its protein product is CASSLVGQNTEAFF.

The rearrangement links TRBV7-9 to TRBJ1-2, with 9 bases lining up with TRBD1. The CDR3 runs to 15 residues. Germline V lookup: CDR1 SEHNR, CDR2 FQNEAQ (reference sequence). V dropped 1 base and J dropped 1; count of bases not matched to a gene: 1. Written as DNA, the CDR3 is TGTGCCAGCAGCTTAGGGGACAGGGTTAACTATGGCTACACCTTC. Amino acids: CASSLGDRVNYGYTF.

This rearrangement joins TRBV6-5 to TRBJ1-6, with 10 bases lining up with TRBD1. V lost 0 bases to trimming and J lost 8 bases; unmatched junction nucleotides: 4. CDR3 size: 16 residues. In germline, CDR1 is MNHEY, CDR2 SVGAGI. CDR3 DNA sequence: TGTGCCAGCAGTTACTCCGCGGACAGGGGGGATTCACCCCTCCACTTT. Translated, it gives CASSYSADRGDSPLHF.

Only a few counts were recorded for this clone. The chain joins TRBV6-2 or TRBV6-3 to TRBJ2-7; unclear D gene. In germline, CDR1 is MNHEY, CDR2 SVGEGT. This CDR3 region has 14 residues. Trimming cost V 5 bases and J 3 bases, with 14 bases left between them. In DNA, the CDR3 is TGTGCCAGCAGTCCGGCTGACACCAGCTACGAGCAGTACTTC. It encodes CASSPADTSYEQYF.

This chain links TRBV30 with TRBJ2-7, with TRBD2 matching over 7 bases. The trim removed 3 bases at V and 4 bases at J, leaving 9 bases unmatched. This CDR3 is built from 14 residues. Per the germline V gene, CDR1 is GTSNPN and CDR2 is SVGIG (reference sequence). CDR3 sequence reads: CAWRVAGAWYEQYF. The CDR3 DNA follows: TGTGCCTGGAGGGTGGCGGGAGCCTGGTACGAGCAGTACTTC.